Shown below are 8 T cell receptor beta chains from a single sample sequenced in a study of CD8+CD57+ T cells in acquired aplastic anemia. Genomic DNA templated the TCR beta VDJ and CDR3 profiling. TCRdb ran MiXCR on the reads and lists one entry per CDR3 protein. The sample holds roughly 260,000 distinct CDR3 sequences, 47% seen once. Patients who underwent sequencing had shown CD8+CD57+ cell expansion by flow cytometry. The sequencing sample was made of sorted CD4+, CD8+, or CD8+CD57+ T cells (not recorded which) from PBMCs. The source of these receptors is a human donor with aplastic anemia.

The genes are TRBV6-1 and TRBJ1-2, with a weak D call TRBD1 (5 bases). The CDR3 covers 13 residues. CDR1 is MNHNS, CDR2 SASEGT, per germline. Trimming shortened V by 7 bases and J by 2 bases, and 11 bases separated the two germline ends. Here the CDR3 reads CASKGGTNYGYTF. CDR3 nucleotide sequence: TGTGCCAGCAAGGGCGGGACGAACTATGGCTACACCTTC.

V is TRBV19 and J is TRBJ2-3, with 8 bases lining up with TRBD2. Germline CDR1 LNHDA, CDR2 SQIVND (reference sequence). CDR3 length equals 14 residues. Trimming cost V 9 bases and J 3 bases; bases outside gene matches: 8. The DNA of the CDR3 is TGTGCCAGCACCCGGGGGGGCATGACAGATACGCAGTATTTT. Translating gives CASTRGGMTDTQYF.

This clonotype was seen many times. The rearrangement joins TRBV7-9 to TRBJ1-1; D gene ambiguous. The CDR3 runs to 14 residues. The germline V gene has CDR1 SEHNR and CDR2 FQNEAQ (reference sequence). V shed 2 bases and J shed 1 base, with 8 bases lying between them. CDR3 sequence: CASSLPRGNTEAFF. The DNA for the CDR3 is TGTGCCAGCAGCTTACCTCGCGGGAACACTGAAGCTTTCTTT.

This clonotype has a count of ten or more. V usage is TRBV28 and J usage is TRBJ2-7; TRBD1 agrees at 7 bases. The germline V gene has CDR1 MDHEN and CDR2 SYDVKM. CDR3 length equals 14 residues. V lost 5 bases to trimming and J lost 3 bases; unmatched junction nucleotides: 7. CDR3 nucleotides: TGTGCCAGCAGTCTGCGCCGGGACAGCTACGAGCAGTACTTC. Its protein is CASSLRRDSYEQYF.

This clonotype was recorded many times. The chain uses TRBV6-2 or TRBV6-3 and TRBJ1-1; D not resolved. CDR1 and CDR2 (germline): MNHEY, SVGEGT. V lost 5 bases, J lost 1 base, and 8 bases lay in between. The CDR3 length is 13 residues. In DNA form, the CDR3 reads TGTGCCAGCAGTGGACCGAAGAACACTGAAGCTTTCTTT. Translation gives CASSGPKNTEAFF.

Many counts were recorded for this clonotype. The chain links TRBV7-2 to TRBJ1-2; D gene ambiguous. Germline CDR1 and CDR2: SGHTA and FQGNSA. Trimming took off 7 bases at V and 0 bases at J, with 9 bases between the two ends. The CDR3 spans 13 residues. The CDR3 bases are TGTGCCAGCATCGACCTGGCTAACTATGGCTACACCTTC. Translated, it gives CASIDLANYGYTF.

With regard to this clonotype: A read error may explain this, as a much larger clone is one base away. The chain uses TRBV13 and TRBJ1-5; a possible D gene is TRBD1 (5 bases). From germline, CDR1 is PRHDT and CDR2 FYEKMQ (reference sequence). The CDR3 is 15 amino acids. CDR3 DNA: TGCGCCAGCAGCCACGACGGGGCAAGCAATCAGCCCCAGCATTTT. This gives the protein CASSHDGASNQPQHF.

A word on this clonotype: The junction and the germline gene differ at one end; a read error may be behind it. The chain carries TRBV12-3 or TRBV12-4 and TRBJ2-1, with 7 nucleotides matching TRBD1. The CDR3 loop spans 11 amino acids. The CDR3 nucleotides are TGTGCCAGCAGTTTCAGGGGGACCGCGGGCTTC. It encodes CASSFRGTAGF.